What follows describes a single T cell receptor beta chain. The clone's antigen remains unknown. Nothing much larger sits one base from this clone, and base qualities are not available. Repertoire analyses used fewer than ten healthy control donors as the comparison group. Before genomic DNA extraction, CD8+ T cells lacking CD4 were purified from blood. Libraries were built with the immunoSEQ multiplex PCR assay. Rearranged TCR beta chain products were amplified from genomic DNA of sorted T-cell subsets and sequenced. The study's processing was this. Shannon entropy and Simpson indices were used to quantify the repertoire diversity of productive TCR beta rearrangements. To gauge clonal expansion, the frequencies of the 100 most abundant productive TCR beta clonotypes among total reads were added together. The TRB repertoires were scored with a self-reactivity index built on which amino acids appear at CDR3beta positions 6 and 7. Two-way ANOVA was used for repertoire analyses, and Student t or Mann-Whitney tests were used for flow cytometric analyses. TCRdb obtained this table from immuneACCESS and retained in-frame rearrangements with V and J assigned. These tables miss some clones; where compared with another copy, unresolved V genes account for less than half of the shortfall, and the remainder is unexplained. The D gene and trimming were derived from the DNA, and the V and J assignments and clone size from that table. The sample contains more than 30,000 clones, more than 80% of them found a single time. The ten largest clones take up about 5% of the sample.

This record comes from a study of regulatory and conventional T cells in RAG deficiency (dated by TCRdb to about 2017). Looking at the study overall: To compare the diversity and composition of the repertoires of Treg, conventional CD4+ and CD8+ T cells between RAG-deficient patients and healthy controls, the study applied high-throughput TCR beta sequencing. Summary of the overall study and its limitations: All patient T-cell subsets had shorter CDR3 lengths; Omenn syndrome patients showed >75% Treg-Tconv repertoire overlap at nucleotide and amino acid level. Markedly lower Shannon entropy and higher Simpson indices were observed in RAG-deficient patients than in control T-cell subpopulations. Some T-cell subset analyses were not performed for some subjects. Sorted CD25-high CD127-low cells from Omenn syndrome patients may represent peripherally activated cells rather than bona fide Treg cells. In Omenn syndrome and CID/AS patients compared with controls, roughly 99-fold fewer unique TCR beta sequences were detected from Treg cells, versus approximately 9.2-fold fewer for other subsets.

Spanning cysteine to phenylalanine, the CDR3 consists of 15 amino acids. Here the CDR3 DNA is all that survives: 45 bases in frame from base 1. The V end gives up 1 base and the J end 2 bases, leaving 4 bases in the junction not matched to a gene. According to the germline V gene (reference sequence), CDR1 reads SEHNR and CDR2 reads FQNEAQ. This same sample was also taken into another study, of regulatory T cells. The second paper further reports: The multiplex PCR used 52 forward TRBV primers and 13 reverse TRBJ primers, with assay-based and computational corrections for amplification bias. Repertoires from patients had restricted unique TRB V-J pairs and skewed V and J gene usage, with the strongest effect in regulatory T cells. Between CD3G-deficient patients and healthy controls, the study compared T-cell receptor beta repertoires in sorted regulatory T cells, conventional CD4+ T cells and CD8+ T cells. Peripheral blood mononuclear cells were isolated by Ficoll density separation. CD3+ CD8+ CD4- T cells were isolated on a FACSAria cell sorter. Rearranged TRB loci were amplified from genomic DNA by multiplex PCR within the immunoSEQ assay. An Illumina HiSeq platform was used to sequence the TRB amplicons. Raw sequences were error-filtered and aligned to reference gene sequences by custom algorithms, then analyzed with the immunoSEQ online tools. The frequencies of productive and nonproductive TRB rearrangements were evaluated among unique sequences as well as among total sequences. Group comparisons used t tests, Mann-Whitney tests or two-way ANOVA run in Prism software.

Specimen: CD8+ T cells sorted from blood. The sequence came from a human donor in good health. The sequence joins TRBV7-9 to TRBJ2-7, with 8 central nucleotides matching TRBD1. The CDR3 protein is CASSLGDRLTYEQYF. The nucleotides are TGTGCCAGCAGCTTAGGGGACAGGCTGACCTACGAGCAGTACTTC.